Listed below are T cell receptor beta chains from one sample, sequenced in a study of cytomegalovirus exposure and HLA in healthy donors. Generated by immunoSEQ multiplex PCR, the TCRdb table keeps only in-frame clones and is missing some. In the table there are roughly 170,000 clones, approximately 83% of which are singletons. What was sequenced was PBMCs. The receptors were sampled from a woman under 30 in good health and CMV-seropositive. Both conserved end residues are part of each CDR3. D genes are given only for firm matches. Clone size is given for some rows only: seen once, a few or many times, or a class if the clone is expanded.

D gene: -
V gene: TRBV6-5
clone size: once
J gene: TRBJ1-5
CDR3 protein: CASSRQESQPQHF
CDR3 DNA: TGTGCCAGCAGTCGACAGGAGAGTCAGCCCCAGCATTTT

D gene: -
V gene: TRBV14
clone size: once
J gene: TRBJ2-3
CDR3 protein: CASSQDPGVGTDTQYF
CDR3 DNA: TGTGCCAGCAGCCAAGATCCGGGGGTCGGCACAGATACGCAGTATTTT

D gene: -
V gene: TRBV15
clone size: once
J gene: TRBJ2-7
CDR3 protein: CATSRGRGASYEQYF
CDR3 DNA: TGTGCCACCAGCAGAGGTCGGGGAGCCTCCTACGAGCAGTACTTC

D gene: TRBD1
V gene: TRBV4-1
clone size: -
J gene: TRBJ2-5
CDR3 protein: CASSQFDRGEETQYF
CDR3 DNA: TGCGCCAGCAGCCAGTTCGACAGGGGAGAAGAGACCCAGTACTTC

D gene: TRBD1
V gene: TRBV5-1
clone size: -
J gene: TRBJ2-1
CDR3 protein: CASSSSGQGYNEQFF
CDR3 DNA: TGCGCCAGCAGTTCATCGGGACAGGGGTACAATGAGCAGTTCTTC

D gene: -
V gene: TRBV27
clone size: once
J gene: TRBJ2-7
CDR3 protein: CASSPRGAYEQYF
CDR3 DNA: TGTGCCAGCAGCCCTCGCGGGGCCTACGAGCAGTACTTC

D gene: -
V gene: TRBV7-2
clone size: -
J gene: TRBJ1-6
CDR3 protein: CASSLQGNSPLHF
CDR3 DNA: TGTGCCAGCAGCTTACAGGGCAATTCACCCCTCCACTTT

D gene: -
V gene: TRBV9
clone size: -
J gene: TRBJ2-5
CDR3 protein: CASSVDRAPIETQYF
CDR3 DNA: TGTGCCAGCAGCGTAGACAGGGCCCCGATAGAGACCCAGTACTTC

D gene: -
V gene: TRBV4-1
clone size: -
J gene: TRBJ1-1
CDR3 protein: CASSQLGGFRSNTEAFF
CDR3 DNA: TGCGCCAGCAGCCAGTTGGGGGGATTCCGTTCGAACACTGAAGCTTTCTTT

D gene: TRBD2
V gene: TRBV5-6
clone size: -
J gene: TRBJ2-2
CDR3 protein: CASSPLAGGHGELFF
CDR3 DNA: TGTGCCAGCAGCCCATTAGCGGGGGGGCACGGGGAGCTGTTTTTT

D gene: -
V gene: TRBV4-1
clone size: -
J gene: TRBJ1-3
CDR3 protein: CASSQLGRRDTIYF
CDR3 DNA: TGCGCCAGCAGCCAACTGGGGCGCAGGGACACCATATATTTT

D gene: TRBD1
V gene: TRBV5-5
clone size: few
J gene: TRBJ2-1
CDR3 protein: CASSFQGGGNEQFF
CDR3 DNA: TGTGCCAGCAGCTTCCAAGGGGGCGGCAATGAGCAGTTCTTC

D gene: -
V gene: TRBV5-8
clone size: once
J gene: TRBJ1-3
CDR3 protein: CASSLALSLTTGNTIYF
CDR3 DNA: TGTGCCAGCAGCTTGGCCTTATCCCTAACCACTGGAAACACCATATATTTT

D gene: -
V gene: TRBV19
clone size: -
J gene: TRBJ2-7
CDR3 protein: CASKNRVTDEQYF
CDR3 DNA: TGTGCCAGTAAGAACAGGGTTACGGACGAGCAGTACTTC

D gene: TRBD1
V gene: TRBV19
clone size: -
J gene: TRBJ2-7
CDR3 protein: CASSTEDRGRYEQYF
CDR3 DNA: TGTGCCAGTAGTACCGAAGACAGGGGTCGCTACGAGCAGTACTTC

D gene: TRBD2
V gene: TRBV5-5
clone size: once
J gene: TRBJ2-7
CDR3 protein: CASSSYSGGYEQYF
CDR3 DNA: TGTGCCAGCAGCTCCTATAGCGGGGGCTACGAGCAGTACTTC

D gene: -
V gene: TRBV28
clone size: -
J gene: TRBJ1-3
CDR3 protein: CASSPPGNTIYF
CDR3 DNA: TGTGCCAGCAGCCCCCCAGGAAACACCATATATTTT

D gene: -
V gene: TRBV9
clone size: -
J gene: TRBJ2-3
CDR3 protein: CASSVGGRRTDTQYF
CDR3 DNA: TGTGCCAGCAGCGTCGGGGGGCGACGCACAGATACGCAGTATTTT

D gene: TRBD2
V gene: TRBV11-2
clone size: -
J gene: TRBJ2-3
CDR3 protein: CASSLVRGAGGAGTQYF
CDR3 DNA: TGTGCCAGCAGCTTAGTCCGGGGAGCGGGGGGTGCGGGTACGCAGTATTTT

D gene: TRBD1
V gene: TRBV7-2
clone size: -
J gene: TRBJ1-3
CDR3 protein: CASRNRGPSGNTIYF
CDR3 DNA: TGTGCCAGCAGGAACAGGGGCCCCTCTGGAAACACCATATATTTT

D gene: TRBD2
V gene: TRBV10-3
clone size: -
J gene: TRBJ2-5
CDR3 protein: CAISASGGPQETQYF
CDR3 DNA: TGTGCCATCAGTGCCAGCGGGGGGCCCCAAGAGACCCAGTACTTC

D gene: -
V gene: TRBV4-1
clone size: -
J gene: TRBJ1-1
CDR3 protein: CASSYLDTGTSRGTEAFF
CDR3 DNA: TGCGCCAGCAGCTACCTCGATACAGGGACATCGCGAGGCACTGAAGCTTTCTTT

D gene: TRBD1
V gene: TRBV13
clone size: -
J gene: TRBJ1-6
CDR3 protein: CASSLGRTGVSPLHF
CDR3 DNA: TGTGCCAGCAGCTTAGGGCGGACAGGGGTATCACCCCTCCACTTT

D gene: TRBD1
V gene: TRBV19
clone size: -
J gene: TRBJ2-2
CDR3 protein: CASSIRTGSKGWELFF
CDR3 DNA: TGTGCCAGTAGTATAAGGACAGGATCCAAAGGGTGGGAGCTGTTTTTT

D gene: -
V gene: TRBV7-6
clone size: -
J gene: TRBJ1-4
CDR3 protein: CASSPDPLATNEKLFF
CDR3 DNA: TGTGCCAGCAGCCCAGATCCCCTTGCAACTAATGAAAAACTGTTTTTT

D gene: -
V gene: TRBV6-6
clone size: -
J gene: TRBJ1-5
CDR3 protein: CASTRGFDQPQHF
CDR3 DNA: TGTGCCAGCACTAGGGGGTTCGATCAGCCCCAGCATTTT

D gene: TRBD1
V gene: TRBV7-2
clone size: -
J gene: TRBJ1-5
CDR3 protein: CASSWDSSQGQPQHF
CDR3 DNA: TGTGCCAGCAGCTGGGACAGCTCCCAGGGGCAGCCCCAGCATTTT

D gene: -
V gene: TRBV5-1
clone size: -
J gene: TRBJ1-4
CDR3 protein: CASSGTDSRTGKLFF
CDR3 DNA: TGCGCCAGCAGCGGGACGGACAGTCGAACGGGAAAACTGTTTTTT

D gene: -
V gene: TRBV2
clone size: -
J gene: TRBJ1-1
CDR3 protein: CASRLGRETEAFF
CDR3 DNA: TGTGCCAGCCGCCTTGGCAGGGAAACTGAAGCTTTCTTT

D gene: -
V gene: TRBV20-1
clone size: -
J gene: TRBJ1-1
CDR3 protein: CSANRAEAFF
CDR3 DNA: TGCAGTGCAAACAGGGCTGAAGCTTTCTTT

D gene: -
V gene: TRBV2
clone size: -
J gene: TRBJ1-1
CDR3 protein: CASSSIIEAFF
CDR3 DNA: TGTGCCAGCAGCTCTATAATTGAAGCTTTCTTT

D gene: TRBD1
V gene: TRBV5-1
clone size: -
J gene: TRBJ1-3
CDR3 protein: CASSPDANRGNGNTIYF
CDR3 DNA: TGCGCCAGCAGCCCGGACGCTAACAGGGGGAACGGAAACACCATATATTTT

D gene: TRBD2
V gene: TRBV9
clone size: -
J gene: TRBJ2-7
CDR3 protein: CASSVEAGGPLYEQYF
CDR3 DNA: TGTGCCAGCAGCGTAGAGGCGGGGGGGCCCCTCTACGAGCAGTACTTC

D gene: TRBD1
V gene: TRBV7-2
clone size: -
J gene: TRBJ2-7
CDR3 protein: CASSLNTGAQHYEQYF
CDR3 DNA: TGTGCCAGCAGCCTGAACACAGGGGCCCAGCACTACGAGCAGTACTTC

D gene: -
V gene: TRBV6-6
clone size: -
J gene: TRBJ2-2
CDR3 protein: CATGRGQGISGELFF
CDR3 DNA: TGTGCCACCGGGAGGGGACAGGGTATATCCGGGGAGCTGTTTTTT

D gene: TRBD1
V gene: TRBV2
clone size: -
J gene: TRBJ1-3
CDR3 protein: CASSEGQGTFSGNTIYF
CDR3 DNA: TGTGCCAGCAGTGAGGGACAGGGTACTTTCTCTGGAAACACCATATATTTT

D gene: TRBD2
V gene: TRBV5-6
clone size: -
J gene: TRBJ2-3
CDR3 protein: CASSPQGGLAGGFDTQYF
CDR3 DNA: TGTGCCAGCAGCCCCCAAGGGGGACTAGCGGGGGGGTTCGATACGCAGTATTTT

D gene: -
V gene: TRBV7-2
clone size: -
J gene: TRBJ1-2
CDR3 protein: CASTELQALHGYTF
CDR3 DNA: TGTGCCAGCACCGAACTACAGGCCCTACATGGCTACACCTTC

D gene: -
V gene: TRBV7-9
clone size: -
J gene: TRBJ1-5
CDR3 protein: CASSLGSRGGADQPQHF
CDR3 DNA: TGTGCCAGCAGCTTAGGGTCAAGGGGGGGCGCTGATCAGCCCCAGCATTTT

D gene: TRBD1
V gene: TRBV27
clone size: once
J gene: TRBJ2-7
CDR3 protein: CASSTWGTGHHEQYF
CDR3 DNA: TGTGCCAGCAGTACCTGGGGGACAGGGCATCACGAGCAGTACTTC

D gene: -
V gene: TRBV7-2
clone size: once
J gene: TRBJ2-6
CDR3 protein: CASRNPRGGANVLTF
CDR3 DNA: TGTGCCAGCAGAAACCCGCGTGGTGGGGCCAACGTCCTGACTTTC

D gene: TRBD1
V gene: TRBV27
clone size: -
J gene: TRBJ2-1
CDR3 protein: CASSKMKTGTAYNEQFF
CDR3 DNA: TGTGCCAGCAGCAAGATGAAAACCGGGACAGCCTACAATGAGCAGTTCTTC

D gene: -
V gene: TRBV5-6
clone size: few
J gene: TRBJ1-1
CDR3 protein: CASSFVRTEAFF
CDR3 DNA: TGTGCCAGCAGCTTTGTTCGCACTGAAGCTTTCTTT

D gene: -
V gene: TRBV2
clone size: -
J gene: TRBJ1-1
CDR3 protein: CASSPLGGMNTEAFF
CDR3 DNA: TGTGCCAGCAGTCCACTTGGCGGTATGAACACTGAAGCTTTCTTT